This record concerns one T cell receptor beta chain sequence. The CDR3 contains 15 residues. Germline V lookup: CDR1 WSHSY, CDR2 SAAADI. The J segment lost 5 bases and the V segment lost 8 bases, leaving 11 bases of the junction unmatched. The data were produced by immunoSEQ multiplex PCR, yet TCRdb's version contains in-frame clones alone and is incomplete. The top ten hold 0.0095% to 0.011% of the sample, which has roughly 700,000 clones, 70% to 90% seen once. The data belong to a study of shared T cell receptors in the human thymus. These data were also reused for a study on human thymus T cells. As reported in that work: Unrelated individuals were reported by related research to share highly overlapping thymic repertoires.

The sample was thymocytes. This clonotype was obtained from a boy less than two years old with a congenital heart defect. The rearrangement joins TRBV10-2 to TRBJ2-4; 8 bases line up with TRBD2. The CDR3 region has the DNA TGCGCCAGCGGAGAGGGGCCAGCGGGAGAAAACATTCAGTACTTC. Its translation is CASGEGPAGENIQYF.